A single sample gave rise to the 17 T cell receptor beta chains below, sequenced in a study of shared clonotypes between healthy human individuals. Assay: immunoSEQ multiplex PCR; the TCRdb copy retains only in-frame clones and omits some. The sample lists roughly 2 million clones; 85% to 95% were seen once. Sequencing was done on a sample of naive CD4+ T cells sorted from blood. Subset reported: CD45RA+ positively selected. The receptors come from a man between 18 and 29 years old in good health.

The chain has TRBV7-9 and TRBJ1-3, with D maybe TRBD1 (5 bases). Between the trimmed V and J ends, which lost 7 bases and 8 bases, there was a span of 21 bases. This CDR3 contains 15 residues. Germline assignment: CDR1 SEHNR and CDR2 FQNEAQ (reference sequence). The DNA for the CDR3 is TGTGCCAGCACCTTTAGGGACCTTTACGGGGACACCATATATTTT. Residues: CASTFRDLYGDTIYF.

As concerns this clone: Other DNA sequences in the same sample also yield this CDR3. The rearrangement links TRBV5-1 to TRBJ1-6; D remains ambiguous. This CDR3 has 14 residues. The germline V and J ends were trimmed by 0 bases and 7 bases, with 8 bases remaining between them. Germline lookup yields CDR1 SGHRS and CDR2 YFSETQ. Written as DNA, the CDR3 is TGCGCCAGCAGCTTGGGTGGAGACAATTCACCCCTCCACTTT. Protein product: CASSLGGDNSPLHF.

V gene TRBV13 combines with J gene TRBJ2-6, with unresolved D. CDR1 and CDR2 from the germline V gene are PRHDT and FYEKMQ (reference sequence). Trimming stripped 5 bases from V and 0 bases from J, with 14 bases between. The CDR3 runs to 17 residues. The CDR3 loop reads CASSLNRMGSGANVLTF. In nucleotides, the CDR3 is TGTGCCAGCAGCCTCAACCGGATGGGCTCTGGGGCCAACGTCCTGACTTTC.

This sequence joins TRBV11-2 and TRBJ2-7; 12 bases agree with TRBD2. Trimming took 4 bases from V and 1 from J; bases not matched to a gene: 11. The CDR3 consists of 18 residues. Germline V gene lookup returns CDR1 SGHAT and CDR2 FQNNGV. CDR3 amino acids: CASSYGTSGYLISYEQYF. CDR3 nucleotide sequence: TGTGCCAGCAGCTATGGGACTAGCGGGTATCTTATTTCCTACGAGCAGTACTTC.

V gene TRBV11-2 combines with J gene TRBJ1-4, with 9 bases matching TRBD1. The ends lost 11 bases at V and 8 bases at J; junction bases unmatched: 15. CDR1 is SGHAT, CDR2 FQNNGV, per germline. The CDR3 consists of 15 residues. CDR3 DNA sequence: TGTGCCCCAAAGATGGGGACAGGGCGTACGGAAAAACTGTTTTTT. Protein product: CAPKMGTGRTEKLFF. The variable domain in full, with the rest retrieved from reference TRBV11-2 and TRBJ1-4, is EAGVAQSPRYKIIEKRQSVAFWCNPISGHATLYWYQQILGQGPKLLIQFQNNGVVDDSQLPKDRFSAERLKGVDSTLKIQPAKLEDSAVYLCAPKMGTGRTEKLFFGSGTQLSVL.

The sample holds one count of this clone. This chain links TRBV5-1 with TRBJ1-1, with a weak D call TRBD1 (6 bases). CDR3 size: 14 residues. Per the germline V gene, CDR1 is SGHRS and CDR2 is YFSETQ. The V and J ends lost 3 bases and 1 base respectively, with 10 bases between them. CDR3 protein: CASSSQGENTEAFF. CDR3 nucleotide sequence: TGCGCCAGCAGCTCACAGGGAGAGAACACTGAAGCTTTCTTT.

This chain links TRBV23-1 with TRBJ2-7; the D gene is possibly TRBD1 (6 bases). TRBV23-1 is known as an ORF, though its function is uncertain. V was shortened by 1 base and J by 0 bases, with 13 bases between the two germline ends. This CDR3 is built from 16 residues. CDR3 protein: CASSQFLKDSSYEQYF. CDR3 DNA: TGCGCCAGCAGTCAATTTCTTAAGGACAGCTCCTACGAGCAGTACTTC.

V and J are TRBV11-3 and TRBJ1-1; D is uncertain. Germline-derived CDR1 and CDR2 are SGHNT and YENEEA. The CDR3 totals 14 residues. V lost 5 bases to trimming and J lost 1 base, with 11 bases between them. The DNA for the CDR3 is TGTGCCAGCAGCCTGGGTAGGGCGAACACTGAAGCTTTCTTT. Protein sequence: CASSLGRANTEAFF. The entire variable domain, with the rest obtained from reference TRBV11-3 and TRBJ1-1, is as follows: EAGVVQSPRYKIIEKKQPVAFWCNPISGHNTLYWYLQNLGQGPELLIRYENEEAVDDSQLPKDRFSAERLKGVDSTLKIQPAELGDSAVYLCASSLGRANTEAFFGQGTRLTVV.

This chain joins TRBV7-9 and TRBJ2-5, with a tentative D call TRBD2 (5 bases). Germline loops: CDR1 SEHNR, CDR2 FQNEAQ (reference sequence). The CDR3 has 14 amino acids. Trimming removed 3 bases at V and 5 bases at J, with 13 bases between. CDR3 residues: CASSFTPGSETQYF. CDR3 sequence (DNA): TGTGCCAGCAGCTTCACTCCGGGGTCGGAGACCCAGTACTTC.

A remark on this clone: Other DNA sequences of this sample code for an identical CDR3. The chain recombines TRBV28 with TRBJ1-5, with D uncertain. The germline V gene encodes CDR1 MDHEN and CDR2 SYDVKM. V was cut by 7 bases and J by 0 bases, with 4 bases left in between. The CDR3 runs to 12 residues. DNA of the CDR3: TGTGCCAGCACAAGTAGCAATCAGCCCCAGCATTTT. This translates into CASTSSNQPQHF.

The J gene is TRBJ1-1, the V gene TRBV5-1; 7 bases agree with TRBD1. The CDR3 runs to 14 residues. Unmatched junction bases numbered 8, after V lost 4 bases and J lost 5 bases. Germline-derived CDR1 and CDR2 are SGHRS and YFSETQ. The CDR3 nucleotides are TGCGCCAGCAGCACACAGGGGATTGGGACTGAAGCTTTCTTT. Translating gives CASSTQGIGTEAFF.

This clone occurred once. V and J are TRBV10-3 and TRBJ1-4; D may be TRBD1 (6 bases). Germline lookup yields CDR1 ENHRY and CDR2 SYGVKD. This CDR3 is built from 11 residues. Trimming pared 4 bases from V and 16 bases from J, leaving 13 bases between. CDR3 sequence (DNA): TGTGCCATCAGTGTACAGGGTAAATGGTTTTTT. Protein product: CAISVQGKWFF.

This clone was recorded only once. The junction departs from germline at one end; a sequencing error may be responsible. The chain combines TRBV9 with TRBJ1-1; D not resolved. The CDR3 loop spans 13 amino acids. Per the germline V gene, CDR1 is SGDLS and CDR2 is YYNGEE. This chain's CDR3 is CASSYRPTGGAFF. In DNA form, the CDR3 reads TGTGCCAGCAGCTACAGACCCACGGGAGGAGCTTTTTTT.

This CDR3 is CASSYAGLAGVEQFF. CDR3 in DNA: TGTGCCAGCAGTTACGCGGGACTAGCGGGAGTTGAGCAGTTCTTC. The chain carries TRBV6-6 and TRBJ2-1; TRBD2 aligns across 14 bases. Losses at the gene ends were 2 bases for V and 9 bases for J; bases not matched to a gene: 3. CDR1 and CDR2 (germline): MNHNY, SVGAGI (reference sequence). The CDR3 extends over 15 amino acids.

For this clone: The sample holds other DNA sequences that translate to the same CDR3. The rearrangement links TRBV5-1 to TRBJ1-5; possible D gene TRBD1, 5 bases. The length of the CDR3 is 15 residues. Per the germline V gene, CDR1 is SGHRS and CDR2 is YFSETQ. Trimming removed 0 bases at V and 4 bases at J, with 11 bases between. The CDR3 protein is CASSLAGQPNQPQHF. CDR3 nucleotide sequence: TGCGCCAGCAGCTTGGCCGGACAACCAAATCAGCCCCAGCATTTT.

The chain combines TRBV20-1 with TRBJ1-3; D may be TRBD1 (5 bases). The germline V and J ends were trimmed by 7 bases and 8 bases, with 12 bases remaining between them. Germline values: CDR1 DFQATT, CDR2 SNEGSKA (reference sequence). The CDR3 totals 11 residues. The DNA for the CDR3 is TGCAGTGGATCCAAAGGGGACACCATATATTTT. Residues: CSGSKGDTIYF.

The rearrangement uses TRBV6-5 and TRBJ2-7; TRBD2 matches 10 bases. The CDR3 runs 15 residues. The germline CDR1 and CDR2 sequences are MNHEY and SVGAGI. Trimming took 6 bases from V and 3 from J; bases not matched to a gene: 8. The CDR3 loop is CASSRAGTSVYEQYF. The DNA for the CDR3 is TGTGCCAGCAGCCGAGCCGGGACTAGCGTCTACGAGCAGTACTTC.